This TCR beta chain was observed in a study of T-cell memory formation after mild COVID-19. Study summary: TCR clusters were mostly confined to one donor each. The study's findings and limits: Among CD4+ contracting clones, most were CM and EM, and CD8+ ones EMRA. Several responding clones turned up in pre-infection memory, indicating that cross-reactive memory may have taken part. Later expanders leaned CD4+, whereas clones that contracted between day 15 and 85 were balanced CD4/CD8.

This clonotype has only a few counts. The antigen is unknown. The CDR3 spans 13 residues. Trimming removed 2 bases from V and 5 bases from J, with 9 bases in between. Per germline, CDR1 KGHSH and CDR2 LQKENI. TCRdb used MiXCR to reprocess the 5' RACE reads, holding one entry per CDR3 protein. In the table there are under 250,000 distinct CDR3 sequences, over 15% of which are singletons. Sequenced input: PBMCs or a T cell subset sorted from them (not recorded which). The chain uses TRBV18 and TRBJ2-5; no definite D call. The TCR comes from an adult woman who had mild COVID-19 (a few samples of this study predate the infection). Cell type and time point are not known. In nucleotides, the CDR3 is TGTGCCAGCTCACCAGGAATACGTGAGACCCAGTACTTC. Protein product: CASSPGIRETQYF.